This T cell receptor beta chain emerged from a study of cytomegalovirus exposure and HLA in healthy donors. The assay was immunoSEQ multiplex PCR, and TCRdb's table has in-frame clones only and misses some. The table lists some 83,000 clones, 90% to 95% of them singletons. The V end lost 5 bases, the J end lost 5 bases, and 15 bases lay between the germline ends. The CDR3 is 15 amino acids. Germline assignment: CDR1 SGHTA and CDR2 FQGNSA. The sequence came from a young woman in good health and CMV-seronegative. Input material: PBMCs. This chain links TRBV7-2 with TRBJ1-4; D may be TRBD1 (6 bases). The CDR3 protein is CASSPSTGGNEKLFF. DNA of the CDR3: TGTGCCAGCAGCCCGTCGACTGGGGGCAATGAAAAACTGTTTTTT.